The sequence of this T cell receptor beta chain was determined in a study of T-cell memory formation after mild COVID-19. TCRdb used MiXCR to reprocess the 5' RACE reads, holding one entry per CDR3 protein. This sample has fewer than 650,000 distinct CDR3 sequences, with roughly 22% found just once. General observations from the study: CD4/CD8 balance held among clones contracting day 15 to 85, and later expanders leaned CD4+.

The CDR3 is 13 amino acids. The V end was cut by 4 bases, the J end by 4 bases, with 9 bases between. Remarks on this clonotype: Its specificity is unknown.

The sequence derives from an adult woman who had mild COVID-19 (a few samples of this study predate the infection). Cell type and time point are not known. This chain joins TRBV12-3 or TRBV12-4 and TRBJ2-3; D gene ambiguous. Sequenced input: PBMCs or a T cell subset sorted from them (not recorded which). The CDR3 protein is CASSSRVADTQYF. CDR3 nucleotide sequence: TGTGCCAGCAGTTCAAGGGTCGCAGATACGCAGTATTTT.